The 29 T cell receptor beta chains below were found in one sample sequenced in a study of memory CD4+ T cells and cytomegalovirus serostatus. Clones were sequenced by immunoSEQ multiplex PCR, and TCRdb holds only the in-frame ones, with some missing. The sample lists 30,000 to 40,000 clones; roughly 80% were seen once. The sort gate was single viable CD3+CD4+CD8-CD45RO+ cells for memory CD4+ T cells. The sequenced sample consisted of memory CD4+ T cells from blood. The receptors were sampled from an adult in good health and CMV-seronegative. Some clones in this sample may be carry-over from other donors' samples.

The chain carries TRBV30 and TRBJ2-2, with D unclear. The CDR3 contains 14 residues. CDR1 and CDR2 (germline): GTSNPN, SVGIG (reference sequence). V gave up 0 bases and J gave up 1 base, with 6 bases separating them. The CDR3 loop is CAWSVARNTGELFF. The DNA for the CDR3 is TGTGCCTGGAGTGTAGCCAGGAACACCGGGGAGCTGTTTTTT.

This clone was seen only once. The chain carries TRBV6-5 and TRBJ1-1, with a tentative D call TRBD1 (6 bases). This CDR3 spans 15 amino acids. In germline, CDR1 is MNHEY, CDR2 SVGAGI. Trimming left V 0 bases short and J 3 bases short, with 11 bases between. The DNA of the CDR3 is TGTGCCAGCAGTTACTCGCAGGGGCAGTACACTGAAGCTTTCTTT. It translates to CASSYSQGQYTEAFF.

This clone was observed a single time. The chain has TRBV9 and TRBJ1-3; the D is unclear. Germline V lookup: CDR1 SGDLS, CDR2 YYNGEE. V lost 4 bases, J lost 8 bases, and 19 bases lay in between. The CDR3 length is 15 residues. CDR3: CASSPTILGEDTIYF. The CDR3 bases are TGTGCCAGCAGCCCGACGATCCTCGGGGAGGACACCATATATTTT.

This chain connects TRBV19 to TRBJ1-5; D possibly corresponds to TRBD1 (6 bases). This CDR3 is built from 14 residues. Germline CDR1 and CDR2: LNHDA and SQIVND (reference sequence). V was cut by 7 bases and J by 4 bases, with 14 bases left in between. The chain's CDR3 is CASTPQGWNQPQHF. CDR3 bases: TGTGCCAGTACCCCGCAGGGGTGGAATCAGCCCCAGCATTTT.

This clone was observed a handful of times. V usage is TRBV15 and J usage is TRBJ1-2; D ambiguous. With 6 bases removed from V and 7 bases from J, the gap between germline ends came to 12 bases. CDR3 length: 12 residues. CDR1 and CDR2 (germline): LNHNV, YYDKDF (reference sequence). The CDR3 spells CATSEGESGYTF. The CDR3 bases are TGTGCCACCAGTGAGGGAGAGAGTGGCTACACCTTC.

V and J are TRBV11-2 and TRBJ1-1; D is ambiguous. CDR3 length: 16 residues. V lost 0 bases and J lost 6, with 17 bases in between. Germline CDR1 SGHAT, CDR2 FQNNGV. As DNA, the CDR3 is TGTGCCAGCAGCTTAGATACCCCGAGTGGGGTAGCTGAAGCTTTCTTT. This gives the protein CASSLDTPSGVAEAFF.

Only a few counts were recorded for this clone. J is TRBJ1-1 and V is TRBV6-4; D is uncertain. V was shortened by 7 bases and J by 1 base, with 13 bases between the two germline ends. In germline, CDR1 is MRHNA, CDR2 SNTAGT. This CDR3 region has 14 residues. Written as DNA, the CDR3 is TGTGCCAGCACCCCCGGACCCTCGAACACTGAAGCTTTCTTT. Translated, it gives CASTPGPSNTEAFF.

The chain combines TRBV18 with TRBJ1-1, with 7 bases lining up with TRBD1. The V segment lost 3 bases and the J segment 4 bases; nucleotides outside the gene matches: 11. The length of the CDR3 is 16 residues. CDR1 is KGHSH, CDR2 LQKENI, per germline. CDR3 sequence: CASSPTEVTGPTEAFF. Here the CDR3 DNA reads TGTGCCAGCTCACCGACGGAAGTGACAGGGCCCACTGAAGCTTTCTTT.

The J gene is TRBJ2-2, the V gene TRBV6-5, with D perhaps TRBD1 (5 bases). This CDR3 contains 14 residues. V lost 0 bases and J 6 bases, leaving 8 bases between the germline ends. CDR1 MNHEY and CDR2 SVGAGI come from the germline V gene. CDR3: CASSYSGPSGELFF. DNA for the CDR3: TGTGCCAGCAGTTACTCGGGGCCTTCCGGGGAGCTGTTTTTT.

In DNA, the CDR3 is TGTGCCAGTAGTATCCAGGGAGGGCACACTGAAGCTTTCTTT. Translation: CASSIQGGHTEAFF. The rearrangement uses TRBV19 and TRBJ1-1; tentatively, D is TRBD1 (5 bases). From germline, CDR1 is LNHDA and CDR2 SQIVND (reference sequence). V gave up 3 bases and J gave up 3 bases, with 11 bases separating them. This CDR3 has 14 residues.

The chain joins TRBV30 to TRBJ2-7; tentatively, D is TRBD1 (5 bases). V lost 1 base, J lost 3 bases, and 7 bases lay in between. The germline V gene has CDR1 GTSNPN and CDR2 SVGIG (reference sequence). This CDR3 is built from 12 residues. The CDR3 protein is CAWSEGFYEQYF. CDR3 DNA: TGTGCCTGGAGTGAGGGGTTCTACGAGCAGTACTTC.

This clone was detected only once. This sequence joins TRBV19 and TRBJ2-7, with D uncertain. Germline V CDR1 and CDR2: LNHDA, SQIVND (reference sequence). V lost 3 bases to trimming and J lost 1 base, with 10 bases between them. This CDR3 region has 14 residues. CDR3 coding DNA: TGTGCCAGTAGTATGCGAGCAGGTTCCTACGAGCAGTACTTC. It translates to CASSMRAGSYEQYF.

The V call is TRBV7-2, the J call TRBJ1-6; no firm D call. CDR1 and CDR2 (germline): SGHTA, FQGNSA. The CDR3 is 16 amino acids. V was shortened by 5 bases and J by 9 bases, with 20 bases between the two germline ends. The CDR3 coding sequence is TGTGCCAGCAGCGAAAGAAACTACGCCGCGGGTTCACCCCTCCACTTT. Translation gives CASSERNYAAGSPLHF.

The rearrangement joins TRBV2 to TRBJ1-1, with D possibly matching TRBD1 (5 bases). Per germline, CDR1 SNHLY and CDR2 FYNNEI. Trimming cost V 4 bases and J 4 bases, with 7 bases left between them. The CDR3 extends over 12 amino acids. CDR3 amino acids: CASSGTRTEAFF. The CDR3 DNA is TGTGCCAGCAGTGGGACACGCACTGAAGCTTTCTTT.

The V gene is TRBV11-3, the J gene TRBJ2-7; D unresolved. V gave up 4 bases and J gave up 6 bases, with 10 bases separating them. This CDR3 has 12 residues. The germline V gene encodes CDR1 SGHNT and CDR2 YENEEA. The CDR3 DNA is TGTGCCAGCAGCTCTAGGAGTGGCGAGCAGTACTTC. This translates into CASSSRSGEQYF. The full variable domain, in which reference TRBV11-3 and TRBJ2-7 provide the parts outside the CDR3, is EAGVVQSPRYKIIEKKQPVAFWCNPISGHNTLYWYLQNLGQGPELLIRYENEEAVDDSQLPKDRFSAERLKGVDSTLKIQPAELGDSAVYLCASSSRSGEQYFGPGTRLTVT.

The V call is TRBV5-6, the J call TRBJ1-1; 8 nucleotides match TRBD1. J was trimmed by 1 base and V by 2 bases; bases with no gene match: 4. The germline CDR1 and CDR2 sequences are SGHDT and YYEEEE. CDR3 length: 15 amino acids. This chain's CDR3 is CASSFRTGPNTEAFF. The CDR3 DNA follows: TGTGCCAGCAGCTTCCGGACAGGGCCGAACACTGAAGCTTTCTTT.

The rearrangement joins TRBV9 to TRBJ2-1; 9 bases fit TRBD2. Looked up from germline, CDR1 is SGDLS and CDR2 is YYNGEE. The CDR3 has 16 residues. V was clipped by 4 bases and J by 3 bases; unmatched bases: 8. The CDR3 is CASSQGISGGYNEQFF. DNA for the CDR3: TGTGCCAGCAGCCAGGGGATTAGCGGGGGCTACAATGAGCAGTTCTTC.

This chain links TRBV19 with TRBJ1-1; D might be TRBD1 (5 bases). V was trimmed by 3 bases and J by 8 bases, leaving 10 bases between them. CDR1 LNHDA and CDR2 SQIVND come from the germline V gene (reference sequence). The CDR3 totals 12 residues. The CDR3 loop reads CASSMRRGEAFF. The CDR3, as DNA: TGTGCCAGTAGTATGCGGAGGGGAGAAGCTTTCTTT.

The V call is TRBV5-1, the J call TRBJ2-5; TRBD2 matches at 9 bases. Germline assignment: CDR1 SGHRS and CDR2 YFSETQ. Trimming took 0 bases from V and 5 from J; bases not matched to a gene: 8. The CDR3 covers 16 residues. CDR3 DNA: TGCGCCAGCAGCTTGGCGGGGCGGGGGGGCCGGGAGACCCAGTACTTC. Translating it yields CASSLAGRGGRETQYF.

The CDR3 here is CASSLSPGYEQYF. The CDR3, as DNA: TGTGCCAGCAGCTTATCCCCGGGCTACGAGCAGTACTTC. The chain combines TRBV11-3 with TRBJ2-7; no clear D. The germline V gene has CDR1 SGHNT and CDR2 YENEEA. The CDR3 has 13 residues. V was trimmed by 2 bases and J by 3 bases, leaving 8 bases between them.

This clone appeared once. J is TRBJ1-2 and V is TRBV6-1; D remains ambiguous. Germline CDR1 reads MNHNS; CDR2 reads SASEGT. Trimming removed 6 bases at V and 3 bases at J, with 8 bases between. The CDR3 consists of 12 residues. The CDR3 is CASSDWDYGYTF. The CDR3 nucleotides read TGTGCCAGCAGCGACTGGGACTATGGCTACACCTTC.

V gene TRBV5-6 combines with J gene TRBJ1-2; D is unclear. The CDR3 spans 16 residues. CDR1 is SGHDT, CDR2 YYEEEE, per germline. The V and J ends lost 6 bases and 8 bases respectively, with 26 bases between them. CDR3 amino acids: CASNPISLGGYEGYTF. CDR3 in DNA: TGTGCCAGCAACCCAATTAGTCTGGGAGGGTACGAGGGCTACACCTTC.

The chain carries TRBV5-1 and TRBJ2-5, with D possibly being TRBD1 (5 bases). This CDR3 comprises 14 residues. Trimming removed 4 bases at V and 1 base at J, with 11 bases between. Germline values: CDR1 SGHRS, CDR2 YFSETQ. The CDR3 region is CASSPDRVQETQYF. The CDR3 DNA sequence: TGCGCCAGCAGCCCCGACAGAGTCCAAGAGACCCAGTACTTC.

This clone showed up just once. The V gene is TRBV29-1, the J gene TRBJ2-7, with TRBD1 as a possible D gene (6 bases). This CDR3 is 12 amino acids long. With 6 bases removed from V and 3 bases from J, the gap between germline ends came to 12 bases. Per germline, CDR1 SQVTM and CDR2 ANQGSEA. The CDR3 nucleotides are TGCAGCGTCGGAAGGACAGTCTACGAGCAGTACTTC. This gives the protein CSVGRTVYEQYF.

The chain combines TRBV27 with TRBJ2-7; D gene ambiguous. V was clipped by 0 bases and J by 3 bases, with 6 bases between them. The CDR3 length is 13 residues. Germline V gene data show CDR1 as MNHEY and CDR2 as SMNVEV (reference sequence). The DNA for the CDR3 is TGTGCCAGCAGTTTATCGAGAGGCTACGAGCAGTACTTC. Translation: CASSLSRGYEQYF.

For the CDR3, the DNA is TGTGCCAGCAGCGCCCGAGGGACAGGGGCAATAGATACGCAGTATTTT. As protein: CASSARGTGAIDTQYF. The V call is TRBV11-2, the J call TRBJ2-3; 10 nucleotides align to TRBD1. V dropped 5 bases and J dropped 5; count of bases not matched to a gene: 10. The CDR3 runs 16 residues. From germline, CDR1 is SGHAT and CDR2 FQNNGV.

This chain links TRBV29-1 with TRBJ2-2, with 8 bases that match TRBD1. Trimming removed 6 bases from V and 4 bases from J; junction bases left unmatched: 7. The germline V gene has CDR1 SQVTM and CDR2 ANQGSEA. The CDR3 totals 14 residues. The CDR3 loop reads CSVATGATTGELFF. Written as DNA, the CDR3 is TGCAGCGTCGCGACAGGGGCGACCACCGGGGAGCTGTTTTTT.

The V and J genes are TRBV19 and TRBJ2-1, with a tentative D call TRBD2 (5 bases). CDR3 length: 14 amino acids. Germline CDR1 reads LNHDA; CDR2 reads SQIVND (reference sequence). Trimming removed 4 bases at V and 4 bases at J, with 11 bases between. Here the CDR3 reads CASSTRGSYNEQFF. In nucleotides, the CDR3 is TGTGCCAGTAGTACCCGAGGGAGTTACAATGAGCAGTTCTTC.

This clone was observed a single time. The CDR3 protein is CASSGDIGKDYTF. CDR3 DNA: TGTGCCAGCAGCGGGGACATTGGAAAGGACTACACCTTC. The rearrangement links TRBV7-3 to TRBJ1-2, with D perhaps matching TRBD1 (6 bases). Trimming took 5 bases from V and 10 from J, leaving 17 bases between them. Germline V lookup: CDR1 SGHTA, CDR2 FQGTGA. The CDR3 consists of 13 residues.